The 7 T cell receptor beta chains below all came from one sample that was sequenced in a study of tumor and adjacent non-tumor tissue in lung cancer. This sample's RNA came from whole unsorted tissue. A modified ARM-PCR protocol with three rounds of nested PCR amplified TCRbeta. One entry per CDR3 protein results from TCRdb running MiXCR on the multiplex PCR reads. The profile covers over 100,000 distinct CDR3 sequences, with around 80% appearing a single time and about 40% taken by the ten largest. The source material was lung tumor tissue. These receptors originate from a woman in her sixties with non-small cell lung cancer.

To note about this clonotype: An end of the junction does not agree with germline; a read error may underlie this. The J gene is TRBJ2-3, the V gene TRBV10-1; D is unresolved. CDR3 length: 16 amino acids. In germline, CDR1 is WNHNN, CDR2 SYGVQD (reference sequence). CDR3 in DNA: TGCGCCAGCAGTGACCCCGCTGACATGGGCACAGATACCCAGTATTTT. Protein sequence: CASSDPADMGTDTQYF.

As regards this clonotype: This may arise from a read error, as a much more abundant clone is one base away. CDR3 in DNA: TGCGCCAGCGCTCGGGTCGGCCGGAGTGGCACTGAAGCTTTCTTT. Translated, it gives CASARVGRSGTEAFF. The chain carries TRBV4-3 and TRBJ1-1; D is uncertain. Germline CDR1 and CDR2: LGHNA and YSLEER. The V and J ends lost 8 bases and 4 bases respectively, with 20 bases between them. This CDR3 has 15 amino acids.

Comment on this clonotype: This could be a read error, since a much larger clone is one nucleotide away. J is TRBJ2-5 and V is TRBV29-1; 7 nucleotides align to TRBD1. The germline V gene has CDR1 SQVTM and CDR2 ANQGSEA. The V segment lost 8 bases and the J segment 2 bases; nucleotides outside the gene matches: 11. The CDR3 length is 14 residues. CDR3 sequence reads: CSSVPGDSQETQYF. CDR3 DNA: TGCAGCTCTGTCCCCGGGGACAGTCAAGAGACCCAGTACTTC.

Remarks on this clonotype: One base away lies a much larger clone, so this may be a sequencing read error. V gene TRBV7-8 combines with J gene TRBJ1-6; D is unclear. The CDR3 is 16 amino acids. Trimming removed 5 bases at V and 7 bases at J, with 18 bases between. From germline, CDR1 is SGHVS and CDR2 FQNEAQ. The chain's CDR3 is CASSLGRVSPNSPLHF. Here the CDR3 DNA reads TGTGCCAGCAGCCTAGGCCGTGTCTCCCCAAATTCACCCCTCCACTTT. The full variable domain, rest sourced from reference TRBV7-8 and TRBJ1-6, is GAGVSQSPRYKVAKRGQDVALRCDPISGHVSLFWYQQALGQGPEFLTYFQNEAQLDKSGLPSDRFFAERPEGSVSTLKIQRTQQEDSAVYLCASSLGRVSPNSPLHFGNGTRLTVT.

The gene calls are TRBV29-1 and TRBJ1-2, with 9 bases fitting TRBD1. This CDR3 spans 15 amino acids. Germline V gene sequence: CDR1 SQVTM, CDR2 ANQGSEA. CDR3 sequence: CSVCTLGTGRYGYTF. The CDR3 nucleotides read TGCAGTGTTTGCACCCTCGGGACAGGGCGATATGGCTACACCTTC.

This sequence joins TRBV12-5 and TRBJ1-2, with 8 nucleotides matching TRBD1. CDR1 LGHNT and CDR2 FRNRAP come from the germline V gene. The V segment lost 5 bases and the J segment 10 bases; nucleotides outside the gene matches: 6. The CDR3 covers 12 residues. CDR3 residues: CASGMEDRAYTF. For the CDR3, the DNA is TGTGCTAGTGGTATGGAGGACAGGGCCTACACCTTC.

As to this clonotype: The junction shows a germline mismatch at one end, possibly a read error. For the CDR3, the DNA is TGTACCAGCGGCTTAGAACCAGGAAATACGCAGTATTTT. Its translation is CTSGLEPGNTQYF. The rearrangement links TRBV11-2 to TRBJ2-3; D is perhaps TRBD2 (5 bases). Germline CDR1 SGHAT, CDR2 FQNNGV. CDR3 length: 13 amino acids.